This is a list of T cell receptor beta chains from one sample in a study of neurological immune-mediated disorders. One entry per CDR3 protein, called by TCRdb with MiXCR from the 5' RACE reads. The data show approximately 10,000 distinct CDR3 sequences, with around a fifth seen just once and 40% to 60% held by the top ten. The sequencing sample was made of CD8+ T cells from blood. All receptors come from an older woman with HTLV-1-associated myelopathy (HAM/TSP). Each CDR3 is given without its conserved first and last residue. Not all rows give a size; the values are once, few, many and, for expanded clones, a class.

clone_size | j_call | v_call | cdr3_length | cdr3_aa
many | TRBJ2-2 | TRBV29-1 | 10 | SVEDTTGELF
many | TRBJ1-1 | TRBV9 | 9 | ASGGDIEAF
medium-sized | TRBJ2-1 | TRBV5-1 | 12 | ASLGTGGYNEQF
many | TRBJ1-3 | TRBV6-2/TRBV6-3 | 14 | ASTRSRTGARNTIY
medium-sized | TRBJ1-2 | TRBV10-3 | 14 | AISDLLLGRAGGYT
many | TRBJ1-2 | TRBV7-9 | 13 | ASSSGQYRNYGYT
many | TRBJ2-1 | TRBV5-5 | 11 | ASSAMDLLEQF
many | TRBJ1-2 | TRBV9 | 14 | ASSVAGTAGSYGYT
many | TRBJ2-3 | TRBV6-5 | 12 | ASSYVRGADTQY
many | TRBJ2-3 | TRBV5-1 | 13 | ASSLVSASTDTQY
many | TRBJ2-7 | TRBV20-1 | 15 | SALGLAGGPSSYEQY
many | TRBJ2-7 | TRBV6-6 | 8 | ASSYYEQY
many | TRBJ1-2 | TRBV7-9 | 11 | ASSFRARHGYT
many | TRBJ1-1 | TRBV7-3 | 16 | ASSLTSGGTTRNTEAF
many | TRBJ2-4 | TRBV29-1 | 16 | SVEDLGSGGEAKNIQY
many | TRBJ1-1 | TRBV10-3 | 14 | AISESRLPYHTEAF
many | TRBJ2-1 | TRBV7-6 | 11 | ASSSPDNNEQF
many | TRBJ2-1 | TRBV19 | 13 | ASSLGSFGYNEQF
many | TRBJ2-2 | TRBV28 | 12 | ASSYSGGTGELF
many | TRBJ2-2 | TRBV29-1 | 16 | SVVGGGAYVGSTGELF
many | TRBJ1-1 | TRBV5-1 | 12 | ASSLRWENTEAF
many | TRBJ1-1 | TRBV19 | 12 | ASTPVQSNTEAF
many | TRBJ2-3 | TRBV6-5 | 13 | ASSYAQGLTDTQY
few | TRBJ1-1 | TRBV5-1 | 13 | ASSKSSDLNTEAF
. | TRBJ2-7 | TRBV2 | 13 | ARSSLFSPLSEQY
many | TRBJ1-5 | TRBV11-2 | 13 | ASSRGTGGNQPQH
many | TRBJ2-5 | TRBV4-2 | 11 | ASSRGGTETQY
many | TRBJ1-2 | TRBV5-1 | 15 | ASSLWGSTGYYYGYT
few | TRBJ2-7 | TRBV5-1 | 11 | ASSLAVSYEQY
many | TRBJ1-2 | TRBV12-3/TRBV12-4 | 11 | ASSVQALGGYT
many | TRBJ2-2 | TRBV5-1 | 11 | ASSFTGPGELF
medium-sized | TRBJ2-3 | TRBV9 | 13 | ASSSSGGAWDTQY
. | TRBJ2-1 | TRBV29-1 | 12 | SVGSVANYNEQF
many | TRBJ2-3 | TRBV20-1 | 15 | SARDYLTSGGTDTQY
. | TRBJ2-3 | TRBV5-1 | 13 | ASSLEQGAEHTQY
many | TRBJ2-6 | TRBV29-1 | 16 | SVDMSSTSSSGANVLT
many | TRBJ2-7 | TRBV2 | 11 | ASSEKAGAVSY
few | TRBJ1-1 | TRBV30 | 12 | AWSGWQGGTEAF
many | TRBJ2-1 | TRBV20-1 | 13 | SPLPLGTGTNEQF
. | . | TRBV7-9 | 14 | ASSLARANVYYEQY
many | TRBJ2-7 | TRBV2 | 11 | ASGGGQTYEQY